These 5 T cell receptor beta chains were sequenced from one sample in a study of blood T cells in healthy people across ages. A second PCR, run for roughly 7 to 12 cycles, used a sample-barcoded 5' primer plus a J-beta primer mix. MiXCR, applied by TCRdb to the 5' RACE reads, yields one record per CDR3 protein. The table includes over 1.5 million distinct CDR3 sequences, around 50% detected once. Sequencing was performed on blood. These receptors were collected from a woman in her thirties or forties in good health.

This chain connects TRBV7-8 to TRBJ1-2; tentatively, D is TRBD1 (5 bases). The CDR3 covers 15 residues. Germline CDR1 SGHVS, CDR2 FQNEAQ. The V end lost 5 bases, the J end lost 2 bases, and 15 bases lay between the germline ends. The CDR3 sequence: CASSPNRDGNYGYTF. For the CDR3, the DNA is TGTGCCAGCAGCCCAAACCGGGACGGCAACTATGGCTACACCTTC.

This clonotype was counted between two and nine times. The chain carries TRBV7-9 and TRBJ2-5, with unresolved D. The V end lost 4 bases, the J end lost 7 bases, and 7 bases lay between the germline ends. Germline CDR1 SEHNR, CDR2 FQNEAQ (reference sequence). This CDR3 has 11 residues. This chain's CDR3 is CASSSPMTQYF. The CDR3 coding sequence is TGTGCCAGCAGCTCCCCAATGACCCAGTACTTC.

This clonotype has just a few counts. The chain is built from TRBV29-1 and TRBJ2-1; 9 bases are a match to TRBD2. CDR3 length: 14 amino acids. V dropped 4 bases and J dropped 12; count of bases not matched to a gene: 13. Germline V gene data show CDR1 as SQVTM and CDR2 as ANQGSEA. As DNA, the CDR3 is TGCAGCGTTGCTTCTAGCGGGGTCGTTTATCGGCAGTTCTTC. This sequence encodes CSVASSGVVYRQFF.

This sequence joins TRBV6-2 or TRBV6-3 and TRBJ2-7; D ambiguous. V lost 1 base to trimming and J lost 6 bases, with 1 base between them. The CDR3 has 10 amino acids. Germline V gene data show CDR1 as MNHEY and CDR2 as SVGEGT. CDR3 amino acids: CASSYCEQYF. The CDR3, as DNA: TGTGCCAGCAGTTACTGCGAGCAGTACTTC.

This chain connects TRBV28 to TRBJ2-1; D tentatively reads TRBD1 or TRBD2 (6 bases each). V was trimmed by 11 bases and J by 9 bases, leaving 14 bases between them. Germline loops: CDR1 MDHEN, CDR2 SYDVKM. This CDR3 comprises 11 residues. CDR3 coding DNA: TGTGCCGGCACCGGGGGCGGTGAGCAGTTCTTC. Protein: CAGTGGGEQFF.